The rows below give T cell receptor beta chains drawn from one sample of a study of blood T cell repertoires in COVID-19. Measured with immunoSEQ multiplex PCR; TCRdb has only the in-frame clones, and not every one. The sample includes more than 45,000 clones, around 80% of them seen just once. The specimen was peripheral blood. Source of these receptors: a man older than 75 in a cohort sampled during active COVID-19. CDR3s include the opening cysteine and the closing phenylalanine or tryptophan. Fields, in order: V gene, J gene, D gene, clone size, CDR3 protein, CDR3 DNA. D genes are given only for firm matches. A clone size is listed for some rows: how often the clone was seen (once, few, many), or a class if it is expanded.

>TRBV12-5|TRBJ2-1|TRBD2|.
CASGSGGGEEQFF
TGTGCTAGTGGTTCTGGTGGGGGGGAAGAGCAGTTCTTC
>TRBV7-7|TRBJ2-5|.|.
CASSKDRQETQYF
TGTGCCAGCAGCAAAGACAGGCAAGAGACCCAGTACTTC
>TRBV9|TRBJ1-2|TRBD1|.
CASSEGGTGGNYGYTF
TGTGCCAGCAGCGAGGGAGGGACAGGGGGAAACTATGGCTACACCTTC
>TRBV10-1|TRBJ2-1|TRBD2|once
CASSPAGAYNEQFF
TGCGCCAGCAGTCCAGCGGGAGCATACAATGAGCAGTTCTTC
>TRBV5-1|TRBJ2-1|.|.
CASSSFGGSTGNEQFF
TGCGCCAGCAGCTCCTTTGGAGGATCGACAGGCAATGAGCAGTTCTTC
>TRBV27|TRBJ2-1|.|once
CASSPSRNSEQFF
TGTGCCAGCAGTCCTTCAAGAAACTCCGAGCAGTTCTTC
>TRBV28|TRBJ1-2|.|.
CASSLTGSGYTF
TGTGCCAGCAGTTTAACAGGGAGTGGCTACACCTTC
>TRBV5-1|TRBJ1-3|.|.
CASSPEGRRAGNTIYF
TGCGCCAGCAGCCCGGAGGGGCGCCGGGCTGGAAACACCATATATTTT
>TRBV10-3|TRBJ1-1|.|.
CAIRGLTVNTEAFF
TGTGCCATCAGGGGACTGACAGTGAACACTGAAGCTTTCTTT
>TRBV5-1|TRBJ1-4|TRBD1|.
CASSLGQGNEKLFF
TGCGCCAGCAGCTTGGGACAGGGAAATGAAAAACTGTTTTTT